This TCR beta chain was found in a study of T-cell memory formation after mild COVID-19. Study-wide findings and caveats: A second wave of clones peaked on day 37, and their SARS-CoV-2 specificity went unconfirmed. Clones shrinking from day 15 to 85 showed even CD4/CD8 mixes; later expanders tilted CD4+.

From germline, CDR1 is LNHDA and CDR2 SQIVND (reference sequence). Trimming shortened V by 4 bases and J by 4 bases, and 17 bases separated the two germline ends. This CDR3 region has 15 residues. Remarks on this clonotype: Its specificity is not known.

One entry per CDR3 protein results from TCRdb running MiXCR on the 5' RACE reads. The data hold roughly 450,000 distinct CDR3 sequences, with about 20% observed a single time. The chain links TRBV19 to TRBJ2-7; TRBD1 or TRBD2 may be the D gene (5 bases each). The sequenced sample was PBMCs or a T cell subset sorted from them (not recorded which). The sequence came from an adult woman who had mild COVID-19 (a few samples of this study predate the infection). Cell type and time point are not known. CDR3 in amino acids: CASSTNRWEKYEQYF. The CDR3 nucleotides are TGTGCCAGTAGTACGAACAGGTGGGAGAAGTACGAGCAGTACTTC.